Sequencing of this TCR beta chain was carried out in a study of T-cell memory formation after mild COVID-19 (dated by TCRdb to about 2021). Regarding the complete study: TCR sequence clusters from the two donors were found to be largely donor specific. Two young, previously healthy adult volunteers made up the cohort, one male and one female. In a couple of donors, T-cell clones that expanded and contracted after mild COVID-19 were tracked by sequencing TCRalpha and TCRbeta repertoires over time. Summary of the overall study and its limitations: The detection of some responding clones in pre-infection memory suggests that pre-existing cross-reactive memory T cells joined the SARS-CoV-2 response. SARS-CoV-2 specificity of the second-wave clones peaking on day 37 was not confirmed. Clones that contracted from day 15 to 85 showed balanced CD4/CD8 phenotypes, whereas a second wave of clones that expanded from day 15 to 37 leaned towards CD4+. Contracting CD4+ clones turned up mainly in the CM and EM memory subsets, whereas EMRA was where CD8+ clones were enriched. Only two mild cases were covered by the study, and larger cohorts that include severe cases with pre-infection samples were considered necessary.

A word on this clonotype: Its recognized antigen is unknown. Base qualities are not at hand, and no much larger clone is one base apart.

PBMCs were isolated by Ficoll-Paque density gradient centrifugation. The data were produced on an Illumina NovaSeq 6000. TCRalpha and TCRbeta cDNA libraries were constructed by 5'RACE with constant-segment primers, with sample barcodes and unique molecular identifiers being introduced. RNA was extracted from every sample with Trizol reagent. The libraries were amplified in two PCR steps, and the second step added a second sample barcode and Illumina TruSeq adapters. Sequencing of the libraries was done on an Illumina NovaSeq, producing 2 x 150 bp paired-end reads. Per the authors' processing: With migec v1.2.7, reads were demultiplexed and then collapsed into UMI-guided consensus sequences. With mixcr v2.1.11, UMI consensuses were aligned to TRA and TRB V and J templates and assembled into clonotypes. Clonotypes were classified as expanded or contracted when called significant by both edgeR and NoisET, with noise models trained on biological replicates. For edgeR calls, a false discovery rate-adjusted p below 0.01 and a log2 fold-change threshold of 1 were applied. As an exploratory analysis of dynamics, PCA with hierarchical clustering was applied to max-normalized trajectories of the 1000 most abundant clonotypes. Separately sequenced CD4+ and CD8+ repertoires were used to assign a CD4 or CD8 phenotype to each responding clone. The public reads were reprocessed in TCRdb via fastp at Q25 and MiXCR, keeping in-frame beta chains. Rows are combined by CDR3 protein, so each entry shows the most common genes and DNA. The V and J calls were determined by TCRdb, not by the authors. The sample table records about 390,000 distinct CDR3 sequences; approximately 15% of these occur just once. In total, the top ten clones hold 20% to 25% of the sample.

There are 15 amino acids in the CDR3, from cysteine to phenylalanine inclusive. The kept DNA is CDR3 alone, 45 bases in frame from the first base. Per the germline V gene (reference sequence), DFQATT is the CDR1 and SNEGSKA is the CDR2. Germline trimming: 0 bases from V, 7 bases from J; junction bases outside gene matches: 9. This receptor was identified in a man between 18 and 35 years old who had mild COVID-19 (a few samples of this study predate the infection). The sample titles of this study are shuffled in the database, so cell type and time point are left out; the donor was told from shared clones. The material sequenced was PBMCs or a T cell subset sorted from them (not recorded which). The rearranged chain carries TRBV20-1 and TRBJ1-2, with 9 central nucleotides matching TRBD1. The CDR3: CSAREPTGTGFGYTF. The DNA sequence reads TGCAGTGCTAGAGAGCCAACCGGGACAGGGTTTGGCTACACCTTC.